This T cell receptor beta chain was identified in a study of response to subunit inactivated influenza vaccine. Findings of the study overall: Authors suggested each seasonal flu vaccination may recruit only limited numbers of new T cells.

V shed 5 bases, J shed 5 bases, and the junction held 15 bases outside the gene matches. The CDR3 contains 16 residues. Per germline, CDR1 SGHTA and CDR2 FQGNSA. About this clonotype: Its antigen is currently unknown.

TCRdb used MiXCR to reprocess the RT-PCR reads, holding one entry per CDR3 protein. The sample gives 500,000 or so distinct CDR3 sequences, about 17% of which show up once; 3% is in the top ten. The chain joins TRBV7-2 to TRBJ2-7, with TRBD1 identical over 7 bases. This clonotype originated in a man aged 50-75 years who received an inactivated influenza vaccine. The sample in question was CD4+ T cells sorted from PBMCs, obtained 23 to 25 months after vaccination. CDR3 sequence: CASSPLTGLGVDEQYF. The CDR3 nucleotides read TGTGCCAGCAGCCCCTTGACAGGGCTGGGGGTTGACGAGCAGTACTTC.